This is a list of T cell receptor beta chains from one sample in a study of response to subunit inactivated influenza vaccine. Via MiXCR, TCRdb re-called the RT-PCR reads, giving one row per CDR3 protein. The sample has 550,000 to 800,000 distinct CDR3 sequences, around 14% seen once. The sequences come from PBMCs from blood, collected 11 to 12 days after vaccination. These receptors were taken from a man aged 45 to 65 who received an inactivated influenza vaccine. CDR3s include the opening cysteine and the closing phenylalanine or tryptophan. Each record gives: V gene, D gene, J gene, clone size, CDR3 DNA, CDR3 protein. D genes are given only for firm matches. Size is stated for part of the rows, as once, few or many counts, or as a class when the clone is expanded.

>TRBV11-2|TRBD2|TRBJ2-7|.
TGTGCCAGCAGCGAGAATAGCGGGCAGCAGTACTTC
CASSENSGQQYF
>TRBV19|.|TRBJ1-2|.
TGTGCCAGTAGTATAGCAGGCTCAGTTTACGGCTACACCTTC
CASSIAGSVYGYTF
>TRBV12-3/TRBV12-4|.|TRBJ2-1|many
TGTGCCAGCAGTTTAGCCCACAGCTCCTACAATGAGCAGTTCTTC
CASSLAHSSYNEQFF
>TRBV5-6|.|TRBJ2-2|.
TGTGCCAGCAGCTTGGCCGGCCGGGCCGGGTTCAACGGGGAGCTGTTTTTT
CASSLAGRAGFNGELFF
>TRBV5-1|.|TRBJ2-1|many
TGCGCCAGCAGCTTGGGACAGCGCTACAATGAGCAGTTCTTC
CASSLGQRYNEQFF
>TRBV6-1|.|TRBJ2-5|few
TGTGCCAGCGGGTCTTACCGGGAGTTCCGAGAGACCCAGTACTTC
CASGSYREFRETQYF
>TRBV5-1|.|TRBJ2-2|.
TGCGCCAGCAGCTTGGGTCAGTCGGGCACCGGGGAGCTGTTTTTT
CASSLGQSGTGELFF
>TRBV10-3|.|TRBJ2-7|.
TGTGCCGCCCGGGACCCTTCCCGCGAGCAGTACTTC
CAARDPSREQYF
>TRBV18|.|TRBJ2-1|.
TGTGCCAGCTCTGGGGAGGAATCCTACAATGAGCAGTTCTTC
CASSGEESYNEQFF
>TRBV29-1|.|TRBJ2-2|.
TGCAGCGTTGCGAGGACCGGGGAGCTGTTTTTT
CSVARTGELFF
>TRBV20-1|.|TRBJ2-2|.
TGCAGTGCTCGGCTTGGGGGGCGCATGGGCACCGGGGAGCTGTTTTTT
CSARLGGRMGTGELFF
>TRBV21-1|.|TRBJ2-3|few
TGTGCCAGCAGCGGTCGTAGTAGCGGAGGCGATACGCAGTATTTT
CASSGRSSGGDTQYF
>TRBV7-8|TRBD1|TRBJ2-1|.
TGTGCCAGCAGCTTATGGATCCCCGGACAGGCCGACAATGAGCAGTTCTTC
CASSLWIPGQADNEQFF
>TRBV28|.|TRBJ2-7|.
TGTGCCAGCAGCCGCCCCTCCTACGAGCAGTACTTC
CASSRPSYEQYF
>TRBV5-1|TRBD1|TRBJ2-5|.
TGCGCCAGCAGCTTGGCCTCAGGGGGCTTCCAAGAGACCCAGTACTTC
CASSLASGGFQETQYF
>TRBV7-2|TRBD2|TRBJ2-3|many
TGTGCCAGCAGCTTAGATCGGGGGGGCACTAATACGCAGTATTTT
CASSLDRGGTNTQYF
>TRBV12-3/TRBV12-4|TRBD1|TRBJ1-2|.
TGTGCCAGCAGTTGGGACAGGGGGTTCGACTATGGCTACACCTTC
CASSWDRGFDYGYTF
>TRBV12-3/TRBV12-4|TRBD2|TRBJ2-7|.
TGTGCCAGCAGTTTGGGACTAGCGGGAGGGCACTACGAGCAGTACTTC
CASSLGLAGGHYEQYF
>TRBV12-3/TRBV12-4|.|TRBJ2-6|.
TGTGCCAGCAGTTTAGCGTCGGGGGATTTTGGGGCCAACGTCCTGACTTTC
CASSLASGDFGANVLTF
>TRBV28|TRBD1|TRBJ1-1|few
TGTGCCAGCAGTCCTACTCGGACAGGGAACACTGAAGCTTTCTTT
CASSPTRTGNTEAFF
>TRBV12-3/TRBV12-4|TRBD1|TRBJ1-2|many
TGTGCCAGCACTCGGACAGGGACTAACTATGGCTACACCTTC
CASTRTGTNYGYTF
>TRBV7-9|.|TRBJ1-4|few
TGTGCCAGCAGCTCCCGACCCGGTGGGGATGAAAAACTGTTTTTT
CASSSRPGGDEKLFF
>TRBV20-1|.|TRBJ1-3|.
TGCAGCGCCGAAGGAGACTCTGGAAACACCATATATTTT
CSAEGDSGNTIYF
>TRBV20-1|.|TRBJ2-5|.
TGCAGTGCTAGAGAAAGTATAGGGAGTGGAGAGACCCAGTACTTC
CSARESIGSGETQYF
>TRBV24-1|TRBD2|TRBJ2-1|.
TGTGCCACCAGTGATGCCGGACTAGCGGGAGATGGGTCCTACAATGAGCAGTTCTTC
CATSDAGLAGDGSYNEQFF
>TRBV29-1|.|TRBJ2-5|few
TGCAGCGCAGGGGCTGGTGGAGAGACCCAGTACTTC
CSAGAGGETQYF
>TRBV6-5|.|TRBJ1-1|.
TGTGCCAGCAGTTACTCGAAGGGGATAGCTTCCTTT
CASSYSKGIASF
>TRBV6-1|.|TRBJ2-3|few
TGTGCCAGCTGTCGGAGGGTCACAGATACGCAGTATTTT
CASCRRVTDTQYF
>TRBV7-2|.|TRBJ1-3|.
TGTGCCAGCAGCTTAGGGCCGGCCCAAGGAAACACCATATATTTT
CASSLGPAQGNTIYF
>TRBV7-9|TRBD1|TRBJ1-5|few
TGTGCCAGCAGCTTATACAGGGGCGGCGACAATCAGCCCCAGCATTTT
CASSLYRGGDNQPQHF
>TRBV6-4|.|TRBJ1-1|.
TGTGCCAGCAGGTTAGGGTTGAACACTGAAGCTTTCTTT
CASRLGLNTEAFF
>TRBV5-5|TRBD2|TRBJ2-7|few
TGTGCCAGCAGCTTGTCTAGCGGAGCCTACGAGCAGTACTTC
CASSLSSGAYEQYF
>TRBV7-9|.|TRBJ2-7|.
TGTGCCAGCAGCCCGGGGAGCAGTGAGCAGTACTTC
CASSPGSSEQYF
>TRBV5-1|.|TRBJ2-3|few
TGCGCCAGCAGCTTGTCGGACACAGATACGCAGTATTTT
CASSLSDTDTQYF
>TRBV5-1|.|TRBJ1-1|few
TGCGCCAGCAGCTTGGACGGATTCTCTGAAGCTTTCTTT
CASSLDGFSEAFF
>TRBV12-3/TRBV12-4|.|TRBJ2-7|.
TGTGCCAGCAGTTTCGGCGGTACCACCTACGAGCAGTACTTC
CASSFGGTTYEQYF
>TRBV29-1|.|TRBJ1-2|.
TGCAGCGCAGCCGAGGGGTCTGGCTACACCTTC
CSAAEGSGYTF
>TRBV12-3/TRBV12-4|.|TRBJ1-2|many
TGTGCCAGCAGTTTAGGGGTTGGAGGCTACACCTTC
CASSLGVGGYTF
>TRBV5-1|TRBD2|TRBJ2-7|few
TGCGCCAGCAGCTTCAGTAGCGGGAGTCAGAATTACGAGCAGTACTTC
CASSFSSGSQNYEQYF
>TRBV28|TRBD2|TRBJ2-3|.
TGTGCCAGCAGTTCCGGGACTAGCGCCGAGGGCATAGATACGCAGTATTTT
CASSSGTSAEGIDTQYF
>TRBV30|.|TRBJ1-5|few
TGTGCCTGGAGTAAAGGATTTCAGCCCCAGCATTTT
CAWSKGFQPQHF
>TRBV20-1|.|TRBJ1-1|few
TGCAGTGCTAGGCAACGGAACACTGAAGCTTTCTTT
CSARQRNTEAFF
>TRBV6-1|TRBD1|TRBJ2-5|few
TGTGCCAGCAGGCGGGGACAGGGCCCTCCAGGGGAGACCCAGTACTTC
CASRRGQGPPGETQYF
>TRBV12-3/TRBV12-4|.|TRBJ1-1|.
TGTGCCAGCAGAATTGGGACTTACACTGAAGCTTTCTTT
CASRIGTYTEAFF
>TRBV28|.|TRBJ1-5|.
TGTGCCACCCGGGATACTAATCAGCCCCAGCATTTT
CATRDTNQPQHF
>TRBV10-3|TRBD1|TRBJ1-4|few
TGTGCCATCAGTGAACGCGTCAGGGGGCTGCCTAATGAAAAACTGTTTTTT
CAISERVRGLPNEKLFF
>TRBV28|TRBD2|TRBJ2-1|few
TGCTCTAGCGGGGATTCCTACAATGAGCAGTTCTTC
CSSGDSYNEQFF
>TRBV24-1|TRBD1|TRBJ2-1|many
TGTGCCACCCGAGGACAGGGGGACTCCTACAATGAGCAGTTCTTC
CATRGQGDSYNEQFF
>TRBV28|.|TRBJ2-7|few
TGTGCCAGCAGTTTGCAATCGGGGGCAGGGATATCCTACGAGCAGTACTTC
CASSLQSGAGISYEQYF